The rows below give T cell receptor beta chains drawn from one sample of a study of radiation and T cells in renal cell carcinoma. The data were produced by immunoSEQ multiplex PCR, yet TCRdb's version contains in-frame clones alone and is incomplete. The sample contains tens of thousands of clones, roughly four fifths of which appear only once. The specimen was blood, collected from a patient whose treatment included radiotherapy and nephrectomy. Source of these receptors: a man aged 55-75 years with renal cell carcinoma. Each CDR3 is given with its conserved first and last residue. A D gene is named only where the DNA matches it firmly. Only part of the rows carry a size: once, few, many, or a class if the clone is expanded.

j_call: TRBJ2-2; v_call: TRBV4-1; d_call: NA; clone_size: NA; cdr3_nt: TGCGCCAGCAGCCAACGGCACCCGAACACCGGGGAGCTGTTTTTT; cdr3_aa: CASSQRHPNTGELFF
j_call: TRBJ2-1; v_call: TRBV6-5; d_call: TRBD2; clone_size: NA; cdr3_nt: TGTGCCAGCAGCCTAGGGACTATAGCGAGGGATGAGCAGTTCTTC; cdr3_aa: CASSLGTIARDEQFF
j_call: TRBJ2-2; v_call: TRBV6-5; d_call: NA; clone_size: NA; cdr3_nt: TGTGCCTCATCTTATTCGATGGGGCTCACCGGGGAGCTGTTTTTT; cdr3_aa: CASSYSMGLTGELFF
j_call: TRBJ2-3; v_call: TRBV4-3; d_call: TRBD2; clone_size: NA; cdr3_nt: TGCGCCAGCAGCCAATCCCGTAGCGGGGGTTTGGATACGCAGTATTTT; cdr3_aa: CASSQSRSGGLDTQYF
j_call: TRBJ2-3; v_call: TRBV7-2; d_call: NA; clone_size: NA; cdr3_nt: TGTGCCAGCAGCTTAGACGGGAGAACTAGCACAGATACGCAGTATTTT; cdr3_aa: CASSLDGRTSTDTQYF
j_call: TRBJ2-1; v_call: TRBV4-3; d_call: NA; clone_size: NA; cdr3_nt: TGCGCCAGCAGCCAAGATGGGGACAATGAGCAGTTCTTC; cdr3_aa: CASSQDGDNEQFF
j_call: TRBJ2-1; v_call: TRBV19; d_call: NA; clone_size: NA; cdr3_nt: TGTGCCAGTAGTCCAAGACACAACCCTAGCTCCTACAATGAGCAGTTCTTC; cdr3_aa: CASSPRHNPSSYNEQFF
j_call: TRBJ2-3; v_call: TRBV19; d_call: TRBD1; clone_size: NA; cdr3_nt: TGTGCCAGTAGTATCGGTTACGACAGGGTGGTGACTGGCACAGATACGCAGTATTTT; cdr3_aa: CASSIGYDRVVTGTDTQYF
j_call: TRBJ2-2; v_call: TRBV5-1; d_call: NA; clone_size: medium-sized; cdr3_nt: TGCGCCAGCAGCTTGGGGACCGTCGGCGGGGAGCTGTTTTTT; cdr3_aa: CASSLGTVGGELFF
j_call: TRBJ2-2; v_call: TRBV30; d_call: NA; clone_size: NA; cdr3_nt: TGTGCCTGGAGTGTAGGGACACAGAACACCGGGGAGCTGTTTTTT; cdr3_aa: CAWSVGTQNTGELFF
j_call: TRBJ2-5; v_call: TRBV14; d_call: NA; clone_size: NA; cdr3_nt: TGTGCCAGCAGCCAAGGATTTGGGTACCAAGAGACCCAGTACTTC; cdr3_aa: CASSQGFGYQETQYF
j_call: TRBJ2-5; v_call: TRBV7-7; d_call: NA; clone_size: NA; cdr3_nt: TGTGCCAGCAGCTTAGGGGGTAGGGAGACCCAGTACTTC; cdr3_aa: CASSLGGRETQYF
j_call: TRBJ2-1; v_call: TRBV6-6; d_call: NA; clone_size: NA; cdr3_nt: TGTGCCAGCAGTAAACCGGAAGGGAACAATGAGCAGTTCTTC; cdr3_aa: CASSKPEGNNEQFF
j_call: TRBJ2-3; v_call: TRBV7-2; d_call: NA; clone_size: once; cdr3_nt: TGTGCCAGCAGCTTAGGAGCCGGGGGAGGCACAGATACGCAGTATTTT; cdr3_aa: CASSLGAGGGTDTQYF
j_call: TRBJ2-3; v_call: TRBV7-3; d_call: TRBD2; clone_size: NA; cdr3_nt: TGTGCCAGCAGCATTAGCGGGAGGTTGGATACGCAGTATTTT; cdr3_aa: CASSISGRLDTQYF
j_call: TRBJ1-3; v_call: TRBV18; d_call: NA; clone_size: NA; cdr3_nt: TGTGCCAGCTCACCCGGACAGACAAACACCATATATTTT; cdr3_aa: CASSPGQTNTIYF
j_call: TRBJ2-7; v_call: TRBV4-3; d_call: TRBD1; clone_size: NA; cdr3_nt: TGCGCCAGCAGCCAAAGCCTCACCCGGGACAGAGCCTACGAGCAGTACTTC; cdr3_aa: CASSQSLTRDRAYEQYF
j_call: TRBJ2-1; v_call: TRBV19; d_call: TRBD2; clone_size: NA; cdr3_nt: TGTGCCAGTAGTCCCCGTTTGATCAGCGGGGAATACAATGAGCAGTTCTTC; cdr3_aa: CASSPRLISGEYNEQFF
j_call: TRBJ2-3; v_call: TRBV7-6; d_call: NA; clone_size: NA; cdr3_nt: TGTGCCAGCAGCTTACTGATGGGGGGAGATACGCAGTATTTT; cdr3_aa: CASSLLMGGDTQYF
j_call: TRBJ2-5; v_call: TRBV6-5; d_call: TRBD2; clone_size: NA; cdr3_nt: TGTGCCAGCAGTACGGGACTAGCTCGGGCCCAGTACTTC; cdr3_aa: CASSTGLARAQYF
j_call: TRBJ2-1; v_call: TRBV19; d_call: TRBD2; clone_size: NA; cdr3_nt: TGTGCCAGTAGGGATCCTAGCGGGGGGGCCTACAATGAGCAGTTCTTC; cdr3_aa: CASRDPSGGAYNEQFF
j_call: TRBJ2-3; v_call: TRBV5-1; d_call: TRBD2; clone_size: NA; cdr3_nt: TGCGCCAGCAGCAAGCGGACTAGCGGGGAGGGAACAGATACGCAGTATTTT; cdr3_aa: CASSKRTSGEGTDTQYF
j_call: TRBJ2-5; v_call: TRBV2; d_call: TRBD2; clone_size: NA; cdr3_nt: TGTGCCAGCAAGTCTAGCGGACAAGAGACCCAGTACTTC; cdr3_aa: CASKSSGQETQYF
j_call: TRBJ2-5; v_call: TRBV29-1; d_call: NA; clone_size: NA; cdr3_nt: TGCAGCGCTTACACGGGGGAGACCCAGTACTTC; cdr3_aa: CSAYTGETQYF
j_call: TRBJ2-3; v_call: TRBV19; d_call: NA; clone_size: NA; cdr3_nt: TGTGCCAGTAGGCCGCAGGGGAACACCGGCACAGATACGCAGTATTTT; cdr3_aa: CASRPQGNTGTDTQYF
j_call: TRBJ2-1; v_call: TRBV7-2; d_call: NA; clone_size: NA; cdr3_nt: TGTGCCAGCAGCTTAGTTGGGCAGCGCTCCTACAATGAGCAGTTCTTC; cdr3_aa: CASSLVGQRSYNEQFF
j_call: TRBJ2-3; v_call: TRBV7-3; d_call: NA; clone_size: NA; cdr3_nt: TGTGCCAGCAGCCCCGGCGCGGTTGGCACAGATACGCAGTATTTT; cdr3_aa: CASSPGAVGTDTQYF
j_call: TRBJ2-2; v_call: TRBV14; d_call: NA; clone_size: NA; cdr3_nt: TGTGCCAGCAGCGCCCCGGGGGCGAACACCGGGGAGCTGTTTTTT; cdr3_aa: CASSAPGANTGELFF
j_call: TRBJ2-5; v_call: TRBV15; d_call: TRBD2; clone_size: NA; cdr3_nt: TGTGCCACCAGCAGAGATATGGTAGCGGGAGGTGAGACCCAGTACTTC; cdr3_aa: CATSRDMVAGGETQYF
j_call: TRBJ2-3; v_call: TRBV10-3; d_call: TRBD2; clone_size: NA; cdr3_nt: TGTGCCATCAGTCAGATGGGGGGGACCGCAGATACGCAGTATTTT; cdr3_aa: CAISQMGGTADTQYF
j_call: TRBJ2-1; v_call: TRBV6-1; d_call: NA; clone_size: once; cdr3_nt: TGTGCCAGCAGCCTGACCCGGGACTACAATGAGCAGTTCTTC; cdr3_aa: CASSLTRDYNEQFF
j_call: TRBJ2-2; v_call: TRBV5-4; d_call: NA; clone_size: NA; cdr3_nt: TGTGCCAGCAGCCCCCTCGACGGGGAGCTGTTTTTT; cdr3_aa: CASSPLDGELFF
j_call: TRBJ2-2; v_call: TRBV27; d_call: NA; clone_size: NA; cdr3_nt: TGTGCCAGCAGTTTCTTAGCGAACACCGGGGAGCTGTTTTTT; cdr3_aa: CASSFLANTGELFF
j_call: TRBJ2-5; v_call: TRBV6-1; d_call: NA; clone_size: once; cdr3_nt: TGTGCCAGCAGTGAATTACTAGCAGTTAGGGAGACCCAGTACTTC; cdr3_aa: CASSELLAVRETQYF
j_call: TRBJ1-5; v_call: TRBV2; d_call: NA; clone_size: NA; cdr3_nt: TGTGCCAGCACCTTGACAGGTGGGAATCAGCCCCAGCATTTT; cdr3_aa: CASTLTGGNQPQHF
j_call: TRBJ2-5; v_call: TRBV10-3; d_call: TRBD2; clone_size: NA; cdr3_nt: TGTGCCATCAGTGATAGCGGGGATGAAGAGACCCAGTACTTC; cdr3_aa: CAISDSGDEETQYF
j_call: TRBJ2-1; v_call: TRBV6-5; d_call: NA; clone_size: once; cdr3_nt: TGTGCCAGCAGTTACGTTAGGGGGAGGGCCTGGAATGAGCAGTTCTTC; cdr3_aa: CASSYVRGRAWNEQFF
j_call: TRBJ2-1; v_call: TRBV19; d_call: TRBD2; clone_size: NA; cdr3_nt: TGTGCCAGTAGTATATCGACTAGCGCACAGTACAATGAGCAGTTCTTC; cdr3_aa: CASSISTSAQYNEQFF
j_call: TRBJ1-1; v_call: TRBV9; d_call: NA; clone_size: many; cdr3_nt: TGTGCCAGCAGCGTAGGGACATCGAACACTGAAGCTTTCTTT; cdr3_aa: CASSVGTSNTEAFF
j_call: TRBJ2-5; v_call: TRBV6-5; d_call: NA; clone_size: NA; cdr3_nt: TGTGCCAGCAGTGGAGGGGGGAGGCAAGAGACCCAGTACTTC; cdr3_aa: CASSGGGRQETQYF
j_call: TRBJ2-5; v_call: TRBV7-2; d_call: TRBD2; clone_size: NA; cdr3_nt: TGTGCCAGCAGCCTTAGCGGGGCTCAAGAGACCCAGTACTTC; cdr3_aa: CASSLSGAQETQYF
j_call: TRBJ2-2; v_call: TRBV10-3; d_call: TRBD2; clone_size: once; cdr3_nt: TGTGCCATCAGCCCCGGGACTAGCGGAAACACCGGGGAGCTGTTTTTT; cdr3_aa: CAISPGTSGNTGELFF
j_call: TRBJ2-1; v_call: TRBV7-7; d_call: NA; clone_size: NA; cdr3_nt: TGTGCCAGCAGCTTAGAAGCAACCAAATCCCGAAGCTCCTACAATGAGCAGTTCTTC; cdr3_aa: CASSLEATKSRSSYNEQFF
j_call: TRBJ2-1; v_call: TRBV6-4; d_call: NA; clone_size: NA; cdr3_nt: TGTGCCAGCAGTGCTTCATGGGGGGCCTACAATGAGCAGTTCTTC; cdr3_aa: CASSASWGAYNEQFF
j_call: TRBJ2-3; v_call: TRBV2; d_call: TRBD1; clone_size: NA; cdr3_nt: TGTGCCAGCAGCCGGACAGGGAAGCCAGATACGCAGTATTTT; cdr3_aa: CASSRTGKPDTQYF